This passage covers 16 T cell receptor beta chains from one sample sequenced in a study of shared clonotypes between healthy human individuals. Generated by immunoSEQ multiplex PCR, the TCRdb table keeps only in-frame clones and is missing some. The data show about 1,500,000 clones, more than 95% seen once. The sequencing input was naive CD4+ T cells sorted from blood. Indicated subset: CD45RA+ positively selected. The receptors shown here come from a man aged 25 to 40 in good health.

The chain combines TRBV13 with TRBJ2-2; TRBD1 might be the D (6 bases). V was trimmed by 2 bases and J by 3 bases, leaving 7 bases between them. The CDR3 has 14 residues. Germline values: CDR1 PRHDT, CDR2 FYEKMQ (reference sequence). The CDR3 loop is CASSLNRDTGELFF. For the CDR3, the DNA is TGTGCCAGCAGCTTAAACAGGGACACCGGGGAGCTGTTTTTT.

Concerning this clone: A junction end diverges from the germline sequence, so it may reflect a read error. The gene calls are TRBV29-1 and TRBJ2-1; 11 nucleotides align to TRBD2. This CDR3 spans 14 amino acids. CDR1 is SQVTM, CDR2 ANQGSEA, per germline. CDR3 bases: TGCAGCGCGATACTAGCGGGAGCCCCCAATGGGCAGTTCTTC. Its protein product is CSAILAGAPNGQFF.

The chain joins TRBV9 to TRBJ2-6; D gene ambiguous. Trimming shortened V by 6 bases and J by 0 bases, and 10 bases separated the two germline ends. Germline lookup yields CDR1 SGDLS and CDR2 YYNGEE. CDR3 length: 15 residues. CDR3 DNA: TGTGCCAGCACTTTGCCTGGCTCTGGGGCCAACGTCCTGACTTTC. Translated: CASTLPGSGANVLTF.

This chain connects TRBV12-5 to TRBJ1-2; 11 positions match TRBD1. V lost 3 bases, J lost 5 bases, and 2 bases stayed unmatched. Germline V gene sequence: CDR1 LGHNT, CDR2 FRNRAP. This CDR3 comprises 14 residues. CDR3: CASGFGDRGYGYTF. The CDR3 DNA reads TGTGCTAGTGGTTTCGGGGACAGGGGGTATGGCTACACCTTC.

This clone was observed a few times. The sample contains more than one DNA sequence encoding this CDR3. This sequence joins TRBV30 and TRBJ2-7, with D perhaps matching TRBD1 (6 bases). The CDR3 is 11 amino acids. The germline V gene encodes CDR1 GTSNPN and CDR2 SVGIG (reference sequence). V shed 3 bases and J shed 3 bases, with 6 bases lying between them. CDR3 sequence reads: CAWRDSYEQYF. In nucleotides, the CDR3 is TGTGCCTGGAGGGACAGCTACGAGCAGTACTTC.

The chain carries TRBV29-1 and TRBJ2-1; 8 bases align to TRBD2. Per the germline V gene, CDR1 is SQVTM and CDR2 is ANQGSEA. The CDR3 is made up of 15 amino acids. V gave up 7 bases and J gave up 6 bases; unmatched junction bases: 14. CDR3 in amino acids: CSAGVRTSPVNEQFF. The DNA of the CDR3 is TGCAGCGCCGGCGTTAGGACTAGCCCGGTCAATGAGCAGTTCTTC.

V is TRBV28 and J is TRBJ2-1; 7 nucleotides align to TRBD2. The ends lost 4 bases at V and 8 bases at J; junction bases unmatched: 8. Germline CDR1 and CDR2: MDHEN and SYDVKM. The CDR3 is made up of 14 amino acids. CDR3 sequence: CASSSAGVNDEQFF. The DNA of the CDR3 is TGTGCCAGCAGTTCGGCGGGAGTTAACGATGAGCAGTTCTTC.

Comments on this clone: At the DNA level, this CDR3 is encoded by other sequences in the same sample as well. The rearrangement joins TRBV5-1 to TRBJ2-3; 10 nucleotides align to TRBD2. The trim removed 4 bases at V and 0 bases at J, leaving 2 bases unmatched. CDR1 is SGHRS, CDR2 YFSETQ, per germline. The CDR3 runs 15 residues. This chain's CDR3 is CASSLAGASTDTQYF. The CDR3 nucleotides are TGCGCCAGCAGCCTAGCGGGGGCCAGCACAGATACGCAGTATTTT. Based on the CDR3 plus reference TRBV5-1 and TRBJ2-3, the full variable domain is KAGVTQTPRYLIKTRGQQVTLSCSPISGHRSVSWYQQTPGQGLQFLFEYFSETQRNKGNFPGRFSGRQFSNSRSEMNVSTLELGDSALYLCASSLAGASTDTQYFGPGTRLTVL.

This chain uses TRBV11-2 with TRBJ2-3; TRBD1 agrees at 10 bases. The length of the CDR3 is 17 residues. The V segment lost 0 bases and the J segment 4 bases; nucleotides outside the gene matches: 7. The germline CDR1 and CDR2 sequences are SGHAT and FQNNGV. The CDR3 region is CASSLDLGTGDSDTQYF. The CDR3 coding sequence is TGTGCCAGCAGCTTAGATCTTGGGACAGGGGATTCAGATACGCAGTATTTT.

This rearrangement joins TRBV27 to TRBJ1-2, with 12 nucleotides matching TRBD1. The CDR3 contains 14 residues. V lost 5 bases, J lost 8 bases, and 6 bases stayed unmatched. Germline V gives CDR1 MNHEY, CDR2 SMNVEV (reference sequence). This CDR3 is CASSPFGTGGGYTF. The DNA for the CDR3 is TGTGCCAGCAGTCCCTTCGGGACAGGGGGCGGCTACACCTTC.

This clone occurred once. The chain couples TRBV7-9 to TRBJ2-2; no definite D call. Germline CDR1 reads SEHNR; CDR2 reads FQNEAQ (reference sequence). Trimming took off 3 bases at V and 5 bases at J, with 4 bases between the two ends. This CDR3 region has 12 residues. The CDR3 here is CASSFYTGELFF. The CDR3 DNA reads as TGTGCCAGCAGCTTTTATACCGGGGAGCTGTTTTTT. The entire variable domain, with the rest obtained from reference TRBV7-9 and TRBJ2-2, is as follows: DTGVSQNPRHKITKRGQNVTFRCDPISEHNRLYWYRQTLGQGPEFLTYFQNEAQLEKSRLLSDRFSAERPKGSFSTLEIQRTEQGDSAMYLCASSFYTGELFFGEGSRLTVL.

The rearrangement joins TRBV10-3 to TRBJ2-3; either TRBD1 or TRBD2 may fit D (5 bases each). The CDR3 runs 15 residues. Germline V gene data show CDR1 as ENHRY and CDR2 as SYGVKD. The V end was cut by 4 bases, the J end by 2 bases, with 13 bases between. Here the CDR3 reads CAISVPGRITDTQYF. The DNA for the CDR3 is TGTGCCATCAGTGTTCCGGGACGGATCACAGATACGCAGTATTTT.

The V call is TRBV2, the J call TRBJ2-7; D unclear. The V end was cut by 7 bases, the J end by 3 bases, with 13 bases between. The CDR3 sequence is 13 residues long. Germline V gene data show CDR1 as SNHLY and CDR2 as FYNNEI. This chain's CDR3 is CASKQETRYEQYF. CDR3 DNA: TGTGCCAGCAAGCAGGAAACTCGCTACGAGCAGTACTTC. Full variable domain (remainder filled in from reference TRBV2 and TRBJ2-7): EPEVTQTPSHQVTQMGQEVILRCVPISNHLYFYWYRQILGQKVEFLVSFYNNEISEKSEIFDDQFSVERPDGSNFTLKIRSTKLEDSAMYFCASKQETRYEQYFGPGTRLTVT.

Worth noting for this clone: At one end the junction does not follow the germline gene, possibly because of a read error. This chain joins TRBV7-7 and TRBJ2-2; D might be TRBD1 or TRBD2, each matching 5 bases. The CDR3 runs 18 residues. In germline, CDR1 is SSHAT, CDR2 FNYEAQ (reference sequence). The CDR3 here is CASSFTRKKIGDTGELFF. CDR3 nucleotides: TGTGCTAGCAGCTTTACTAGAAAAAAAATAGGGGACACCGGGGAGCTGTTTTTT.

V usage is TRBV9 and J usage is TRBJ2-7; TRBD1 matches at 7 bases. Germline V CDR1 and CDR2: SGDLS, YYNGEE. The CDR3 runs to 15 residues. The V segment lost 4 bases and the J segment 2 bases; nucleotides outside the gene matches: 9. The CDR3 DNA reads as TGTGCCAGCAGCCCTCATTTGGGACAGACCTACGAGCAGTACTTC. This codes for CASSPHLGQTYEQYF.

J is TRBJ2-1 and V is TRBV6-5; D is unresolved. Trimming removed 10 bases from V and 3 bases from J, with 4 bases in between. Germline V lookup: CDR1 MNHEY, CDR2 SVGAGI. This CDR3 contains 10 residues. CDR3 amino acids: CATRYNEQFF. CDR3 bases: TGTGCCACCCGCTACAATGAGCAGTTCTTC.